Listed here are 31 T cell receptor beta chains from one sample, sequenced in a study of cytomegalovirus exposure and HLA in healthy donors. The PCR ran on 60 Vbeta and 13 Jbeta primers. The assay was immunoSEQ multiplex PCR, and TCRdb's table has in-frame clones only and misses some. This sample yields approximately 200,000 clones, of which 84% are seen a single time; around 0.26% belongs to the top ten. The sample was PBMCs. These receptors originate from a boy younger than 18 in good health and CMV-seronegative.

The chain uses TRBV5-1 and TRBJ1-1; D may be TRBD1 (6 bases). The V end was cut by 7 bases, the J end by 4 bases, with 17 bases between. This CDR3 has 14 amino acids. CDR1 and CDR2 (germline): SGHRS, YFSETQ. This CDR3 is CASANSPGVTEAFF. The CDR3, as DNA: TGCGCCAGCGCAAATTCCCCAGGGGTCACTGAAGCTTTCTTT.

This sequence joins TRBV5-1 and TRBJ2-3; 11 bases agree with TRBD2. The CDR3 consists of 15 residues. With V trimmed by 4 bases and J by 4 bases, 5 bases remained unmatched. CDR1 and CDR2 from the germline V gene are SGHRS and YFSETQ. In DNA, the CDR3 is TGCGCCAGCAGCCCCACTAGCGGGAGCGCAGATACGCAGTATTTT. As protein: CASSPTSGSADTQYF.

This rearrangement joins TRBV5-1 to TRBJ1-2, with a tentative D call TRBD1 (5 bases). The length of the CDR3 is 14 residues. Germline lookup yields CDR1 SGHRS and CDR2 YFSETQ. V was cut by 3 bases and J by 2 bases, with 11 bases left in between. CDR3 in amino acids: CASSSSTVNYGYTF. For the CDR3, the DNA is TGCGCCAGCAGCTCCTCGACAGTGAACTATGGCTACACCTTC.

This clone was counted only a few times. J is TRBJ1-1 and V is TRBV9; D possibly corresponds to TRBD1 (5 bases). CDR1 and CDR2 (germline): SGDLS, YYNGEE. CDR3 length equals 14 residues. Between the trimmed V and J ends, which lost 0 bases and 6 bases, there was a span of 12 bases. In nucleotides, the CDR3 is TGTGCCAGCAGCGTAGCCGTTCAGGGTGCTGAAGCTTTCTTT. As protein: CASSVAVQGAEAFF.

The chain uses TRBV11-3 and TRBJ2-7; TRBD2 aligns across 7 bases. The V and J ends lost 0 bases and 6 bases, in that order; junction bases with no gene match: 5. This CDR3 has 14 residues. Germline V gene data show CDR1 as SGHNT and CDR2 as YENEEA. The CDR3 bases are TGTGCCAGCAGCTTAGAGCGGGAGCTCGGCGAGCAGTACTTC. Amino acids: CASSLERELGEQYF.

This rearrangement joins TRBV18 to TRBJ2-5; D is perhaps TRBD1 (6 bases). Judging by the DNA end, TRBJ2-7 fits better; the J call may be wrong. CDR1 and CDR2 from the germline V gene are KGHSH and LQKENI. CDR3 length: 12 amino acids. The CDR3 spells CASSPRGSEQYF. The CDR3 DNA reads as TGTGCCAGCTCACCAAGGGGGTCCGAGCAGTACTTC.

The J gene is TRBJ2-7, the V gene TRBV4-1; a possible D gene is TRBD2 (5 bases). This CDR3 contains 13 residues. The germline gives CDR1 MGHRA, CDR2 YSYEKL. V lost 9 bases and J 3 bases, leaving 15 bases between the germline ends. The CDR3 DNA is TGCGCCAGTCAGAAGTCCGGGGACTACGAGCAGTACTTC. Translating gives CASQKSGDYEQYF.

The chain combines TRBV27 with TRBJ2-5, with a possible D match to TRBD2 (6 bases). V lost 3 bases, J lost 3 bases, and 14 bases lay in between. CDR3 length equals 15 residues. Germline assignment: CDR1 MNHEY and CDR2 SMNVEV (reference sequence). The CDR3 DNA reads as TGTGCCAGCAGTTTCATGGGACTCCACAAAGAGACCCAGTACTTC. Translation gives CASSFMGLHKETQYF.

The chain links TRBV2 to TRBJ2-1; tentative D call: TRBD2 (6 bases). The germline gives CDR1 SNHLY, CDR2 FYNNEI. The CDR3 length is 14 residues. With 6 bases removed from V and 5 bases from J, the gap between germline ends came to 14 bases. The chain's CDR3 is CASSVRGFDNEQFF. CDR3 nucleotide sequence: TGTGCCAGCAGCGTCCGGGGGTTTGACAATGAGCAGTTCTTC.

The CDR3 spells CASSLGVEGNRVNQPQHF. In nucleotides, the CDR3 is TGTGCCAGCAGCTTAGGGGTCGAGGGAAACCGGGTTAATCAGCCCCAGCATTTT. The chain couples TRBV7-8 to TRBJ1-5; D unclear. The CDR3 runs 18 residues. Germline lookup yields CDR1 SGHVS and CDR2 FQNEAQ. V lost 1 base, J lost 4 bases, and 20 bases lay in between.

The CDR3 DNA sequence: TGTGCCAGCAGTCCCGCCCAAGGCAGGCCAAACTCTGGAAACACCATATATTTT. Its protein is CASSPAQGRPNSGNTIYF. The chain combines TRBV9 with TRBJ1-3, with D unresolved. The CDR3 sequence is 18 residues long. V gave up 5 bases and J gave up 0 bases, with 21 bases separating them. The germline V gene encodes CDR1 SGDLS and CDR2 YYNGEE.

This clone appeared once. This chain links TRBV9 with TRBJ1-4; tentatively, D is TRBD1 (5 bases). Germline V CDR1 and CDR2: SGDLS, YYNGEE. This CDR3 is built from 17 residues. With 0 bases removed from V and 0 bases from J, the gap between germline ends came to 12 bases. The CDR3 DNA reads TGTGCCAGCAGCGTAGCGATGGGGGAGGCAACTAATGAAAAACTGTTTTTT. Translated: CASSVAMGEATNEKLFF.

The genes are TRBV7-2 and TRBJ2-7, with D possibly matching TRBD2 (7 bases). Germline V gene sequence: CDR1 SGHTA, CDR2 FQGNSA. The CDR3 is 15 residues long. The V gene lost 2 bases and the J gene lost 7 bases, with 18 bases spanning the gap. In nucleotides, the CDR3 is TGTGCCAGCAGCTTATCCCCCGTAGGGAGGGGGGAGCAGTACTTC. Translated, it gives CASSLSPVGRGEQYF.

This CDR3 reads CAIIPVASGGLQYF. CDR3 nucleotide sequence: TGTGCCATCATCCCGGTGGCTAGCGGGGGCCTGCAGTACTTC. The rearrangement uses TRBV10-3 and TRBJ2-7; TRBD2 matches 10 bases. The V gene end was trimmed by 7 bases and the J gene end by 9 bases; junction bases not matched to a gene: 12. In germline, CDR1 is ENHRY, CDR2 SYGVKD. This CDR3 comprises 14 residues.

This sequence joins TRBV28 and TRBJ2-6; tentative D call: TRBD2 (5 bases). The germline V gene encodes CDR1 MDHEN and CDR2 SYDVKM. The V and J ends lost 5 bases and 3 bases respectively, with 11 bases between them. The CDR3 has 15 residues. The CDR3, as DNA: TGTGCCAGCAGTGAGGCGGGCTTTGGGGCCAACGTCCTGACTTTC. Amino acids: CASSEAGFGANVLTF.

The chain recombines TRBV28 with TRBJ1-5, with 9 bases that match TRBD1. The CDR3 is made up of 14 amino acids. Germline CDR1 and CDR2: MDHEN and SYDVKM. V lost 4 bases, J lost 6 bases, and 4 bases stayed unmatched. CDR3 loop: CASSSQGARQPQHF. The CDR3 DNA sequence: TGTGCCAGCAGTTCACAGGGGGCTCGTCAGCCCCAGCATTTT.

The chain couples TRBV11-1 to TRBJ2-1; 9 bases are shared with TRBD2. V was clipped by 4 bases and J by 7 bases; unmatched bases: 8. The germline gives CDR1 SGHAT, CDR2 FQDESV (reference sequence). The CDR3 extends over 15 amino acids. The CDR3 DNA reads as TGTGCCAGCAGCTCCCTGCATACTAGCGGGAATGAGCAGTTCTTC. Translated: CASSSLHTSGNEQFF.

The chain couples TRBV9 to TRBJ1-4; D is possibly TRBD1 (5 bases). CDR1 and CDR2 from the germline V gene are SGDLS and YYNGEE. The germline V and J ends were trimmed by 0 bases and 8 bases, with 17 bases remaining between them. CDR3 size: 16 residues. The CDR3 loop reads CASSVGEVSREEKLFF. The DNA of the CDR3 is TGTGCCAGCAGCGTAGGAGAAGTGAGCAGGGAAGAAAAACTGTTTTTT.

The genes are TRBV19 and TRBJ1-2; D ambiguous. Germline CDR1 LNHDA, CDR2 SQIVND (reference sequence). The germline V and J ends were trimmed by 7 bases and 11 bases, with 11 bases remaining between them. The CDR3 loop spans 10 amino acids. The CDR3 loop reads CASTKPGYTF. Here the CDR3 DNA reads TGTGCCAGTACCAAACCCGGGTACACCTTC.

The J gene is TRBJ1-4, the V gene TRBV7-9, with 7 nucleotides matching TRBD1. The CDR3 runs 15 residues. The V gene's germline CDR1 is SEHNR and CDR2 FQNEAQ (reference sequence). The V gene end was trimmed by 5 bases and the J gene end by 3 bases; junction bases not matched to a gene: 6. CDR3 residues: CASSITGVSNEKLFF. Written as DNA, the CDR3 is TGTGCCAGCAGCATAACAGGGGTATCTAATGAAAAACTGTTTTTT. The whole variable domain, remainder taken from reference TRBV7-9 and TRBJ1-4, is DTGVSQNPRHKITKRGQNVTFRCDPISEHNRLYWYRQTLGQGPEFLTYFQNEAQLEKSRLLSDRFSAERPKGSFSTLEIQRTEQGDSAMYLCASSITGVSNEKLFFGSGTQLSVL.

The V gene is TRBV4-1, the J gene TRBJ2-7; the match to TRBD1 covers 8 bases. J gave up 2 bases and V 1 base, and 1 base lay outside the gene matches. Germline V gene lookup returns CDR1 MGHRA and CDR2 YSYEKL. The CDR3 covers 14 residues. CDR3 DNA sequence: TGCGCCAGCAGCCAAGCGGACAGGGCCTACGAGCAGTACTTC. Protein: CASSQADRAYEQYF.

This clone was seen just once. CDR3 DNA sequence: TGTGCCAGCAGCTCCCGAGGACTAGCGGGAGGGCCGAATAGAAACATTCAGTACTTC. This sequence encodes CASSSRGLAGGPNRNIQYF. The rearrangement uses TRBV5-4 and TRBJ2-4, with TRBD2 matching over 15 bases. The CDR3 has 19 residues. The germline CDR1 and CDR2 sequences are SGHNT and YYREEE (reference sequence). Trimming removed 3 bases from V and 6 bases from J; junction bases left unmatched: 13. The full variable domain, rest sourced from reference TRBV5-4 and TRBJ2-4, is ETGVTQSPTHLIKTRGQQVTLRCSSQSGHNTVSWYQQALGQGPQFIFQYYREEENGRGNFPPRFSGLQFPNYSSELNVNALELDDSALYLCASSSRGLAGGPNRNIQYFGAGTRLSVL.

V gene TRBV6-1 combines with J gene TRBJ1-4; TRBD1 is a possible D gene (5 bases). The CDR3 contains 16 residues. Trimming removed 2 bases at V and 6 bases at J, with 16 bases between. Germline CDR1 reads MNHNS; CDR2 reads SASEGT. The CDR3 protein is CASSERVGGEYEKLFF. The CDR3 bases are TGTGCCAGCAGTGAACGGGTCGGAGGGGAATATGAAAAACTGTTTTTT.

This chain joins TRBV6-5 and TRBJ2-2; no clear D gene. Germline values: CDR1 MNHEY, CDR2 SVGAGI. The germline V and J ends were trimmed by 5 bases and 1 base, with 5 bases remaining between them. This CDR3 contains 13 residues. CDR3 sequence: CASSRQNTGELFF. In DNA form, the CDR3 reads TGTGCCAGCAGTCGACAGAACACCGGGGAGCTGTTTTTT.

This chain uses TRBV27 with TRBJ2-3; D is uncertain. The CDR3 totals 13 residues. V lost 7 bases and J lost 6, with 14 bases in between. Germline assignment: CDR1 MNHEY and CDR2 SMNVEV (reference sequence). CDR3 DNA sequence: TGTGCCAGCACCCCTAGAGACGAGGATACGCAGTATTTT. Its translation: CASTPRDEDTQYF.

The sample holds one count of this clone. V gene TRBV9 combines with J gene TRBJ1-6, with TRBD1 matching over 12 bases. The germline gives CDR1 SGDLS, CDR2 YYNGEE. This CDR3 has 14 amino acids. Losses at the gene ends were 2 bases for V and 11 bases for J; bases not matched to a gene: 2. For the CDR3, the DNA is TGTGCCAGCAGCGTCGGGACAGGGGGCCCACCCCTCCACTTT. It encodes CASSVGTGGPPLHF.

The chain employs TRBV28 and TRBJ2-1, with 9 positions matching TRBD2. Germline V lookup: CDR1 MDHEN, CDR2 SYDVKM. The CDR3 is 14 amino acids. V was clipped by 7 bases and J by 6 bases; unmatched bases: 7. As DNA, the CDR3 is TGTGCCAGCAAGGGCGGGAGGGCCGTCAATGAGCAGTTCTTC. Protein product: CASKGGRAVNEQFF.

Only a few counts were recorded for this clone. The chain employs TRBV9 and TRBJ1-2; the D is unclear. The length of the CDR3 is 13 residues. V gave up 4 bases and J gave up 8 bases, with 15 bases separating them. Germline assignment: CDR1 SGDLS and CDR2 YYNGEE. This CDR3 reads CASSHQSSGGYTF. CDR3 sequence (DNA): TGTGCCAGCAGCCACCAGAGTAGCGGAGGCTACACCTTC.

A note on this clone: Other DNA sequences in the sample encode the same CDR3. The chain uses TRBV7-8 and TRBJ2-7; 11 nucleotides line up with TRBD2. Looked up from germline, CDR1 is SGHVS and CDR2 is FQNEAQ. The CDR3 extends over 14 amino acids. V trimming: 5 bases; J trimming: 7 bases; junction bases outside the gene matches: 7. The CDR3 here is CASSPTGLAEEQYF. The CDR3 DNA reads TGTGCCAGCAGCCCGACGGGACTAGCGGAGGAGCAGTACTTC.

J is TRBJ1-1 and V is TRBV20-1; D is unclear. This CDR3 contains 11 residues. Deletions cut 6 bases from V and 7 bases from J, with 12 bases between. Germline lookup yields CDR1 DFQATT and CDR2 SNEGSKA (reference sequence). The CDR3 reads CSATRAGEAFF. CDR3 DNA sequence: TGCAGTGCCACGCGGGCGGGTGAAGCTTTCTTT.

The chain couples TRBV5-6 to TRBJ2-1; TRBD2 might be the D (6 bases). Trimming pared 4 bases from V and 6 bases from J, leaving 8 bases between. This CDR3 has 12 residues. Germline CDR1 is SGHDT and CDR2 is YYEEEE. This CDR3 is CASSQGLNEQFF. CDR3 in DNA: TGTGCCAGCAGCCAGGGACTCAATGAGCAGTTCTTC.